Ten or more counts support the clone carrying this T cell receptor (beta chain). Its matching antigen is unknown. Using constant-segment primers, 5'RACE produced TCR alpha and TCR beta cDNA libraries carrying sample barcodes and UMIs. TCRdb called the 5' RACE reads again in MiXCR, with one record for every CDR3 protein. The profile covers around 250,000 distinct CDR3 sequences, with approximately 16% appearing a single time and 22% taken by the ten largest. The sample belongs to a study of T-cell memory formation after mild COVID-19. At the level of the study: Across donors, TCR clusters were largely donor specific.

General study results and limits: Most CD4+ clones that shrank were in CM and EM, while CD8+ ones turned up in EMRA. Whereas later expanders leaned CD4+, clones contracting day 15 to 85 showed a balanced CD4/CD8 makeup.

The V end was cut by 0 bases, the J end by 5 bases, with 7 bases between. The V gene's germline CDR1 is SGHTA and CDR2 FQGNSA. This CDR3 contains 13 residues. The J gene is TRBJ2-5, the V gene TRBV7-2, with D unresolved. The sequence was collected from a man aged 18 to 35 who had mild COVID-19 (a few samples of this study predate the infection). Cell type and time point are not known. Source material: PBMCs or a T cell subset sorted from them (not recorded which). The CDR3 sequence: CASSLAIQETQYF. In DNA, the CDR3 is TGTGCCAGCAGCTTAGCAATTCAGGAGACCCAGTACTTC. Together with reference TRBV7-2 and TRBJ2-5, the CDR3 gives the full variable domain: GAGVSQSPSNKVTEKGKDVELRCDPISGHTALYWYRQSLGQGLEFLIYFQGNSAPDKSGLPSDRFSAERTGGSVSTLTIQRTQQEDSAVYLCASSLAIQETQYFGPGTRLLVL.